The rows below give T cell receptor beta chains drawn from one sample of a study of shared clonotypes between healthy human individuals. Profiled with immunoSEQ multiplex PCR; TCRdb holds only in-frame clones, not every one. The sample includes some 2 million clones, approximately 94% of them seen just once. Source material: naive CD8+ T cells sorted from blood. These receptors came from a young man in good health. CDR3s leave out the opening cysteine and the closing phenylalanine or tryptophan. Rows give clone size only sometimes, using once, few, many, or a class for an expanded clone.

J gene	clone size	V gene	CDR3 protein
TRBJ1-5	.	TRBV25-1	ASSSEGQPQH
TRBJ1-5	once	TRBV27	ASSLGAAYSNQPQH
TRBJ1-4	.	TRBV6-1	ASSDPGVDEKLF
TRBJ1-1	.	TRBV30	AWGWDAVTEAF
TRBJ2-5	.	TRBV9	ASSVDGGAAETQY
TRBJ2-7	.	TRBV2	ASSEPQGLGYEQY
TRBJ1-5	.	TRBV6-5	ATQGTTQH
TRBJ2-1	.	TRBV5-6	ASSPMGAGAPYNEQF
TRBJ2-7	.	TRBV13	ASSPSGDQDHEQY
TRBJ2-1	.	TRBV5-6	ASSSRENEQF
TRBJ2-2	.	TRBV4-3	ASSHGASGANTGELF
TRBJ2-7	.	TRBV6-5	ASSYDRNYEQY
TRBJ1-2	.	TRBV10-3	AISELKAANYGYT
TRBJ1-5	.	TRBV6-5	ASSYAGGNQPQH
TRBJ1-1	medium-sized	TRBV28	ASSGTDEAF
TRBJ1-5	.	TRBV2	ASSFRGGERQPQH
TRBJ2-3	.	TRBV6-5	ASSYPAPLNTDTQY
TRBJ2-7	.	TRBV11-1	ASSLGSGEQY
TRBJ2-7	.	TRBV13	ASSLGRSYEQY
TRBJ2-7	once	TRBV7-8	ASSVVAGDLSYEQY
TRBJ2-1	once	TRBV7-6	ASSLSGVHYNEQF
TRBJ1-4	.	TRBV7-9	ASSSSGQGNEKLF
TRBJ1-5	.	TRBV6-6	ASSYGTGGGQPQH
TRBJ2-7	.	TRBV7-9	ASSLWDRVYEQY
TRBJ1-4	.	TRBV6-1	ASSGKGGVNEKLF
TRBJ2-1	once	TRBV10-1	ASSEFASGAPLQQF
TRBJ2-1	.	TRBV6-5	ATRRDSGLEQF
TRBJ1-2	.	TRBV7-9	ASSPGGFGYT
TRBJ2-1	.	TRBV4-3	ASSQELLGWESSYNEQF
TRBJ2-3	once	TRBV27	ASSPLEYQQY
TRBJ2-7	.	TRBV5-6	ASSQQLTSGDYEQY
TRBJ2-1	.	TRBV15	ATSRVGGSYNEQF